Described below is a single T cell receptor (beta chain) sequence and its context. The sample comes from a study of blood T cell repertoires in COVID-19. About the research overall: Acute and convalescent COVID-19 samples came from the United States, Italy and Spain.

Participant-given clinical history determined each cohort assignment. The V and J ends lost 1 base and 6 bases respectively, with 13 bases between them. Germline V lookup: CDR1 LGHDT, CDR2 YNNKEL (reference sequence). The length of the CDR3 is 16 residues. In the original processing: Scientists estimated how many nucleated cells there were by amplifying reference gene primers. TCRdb's table, derived via immunoSEQ multiplex PCR, lists solely in-frame clones and lacks some. D and trimming were read from the DNA, whereas the V and J calls and clone size are those reported in that table. In the table there are hundreds of thousands of clones, about 92% of which are singletons.

The TCR sequence derives from a man aged 60-69 years who had recovered from COVID-19. The chain links TRBV3-1 (or the pseudogene TRBV3-2) to TRBJ1-6; D may be TRBD1 (5 bases). The source material was PBMCs or T cells enriched from blood (not recorded which). The CDR3 protein is CASSQAGIIGNSPLHF. The CDR3 bases are TGTGCCAGCAGCCAAGCAGGGATCATTGGTAATTCACCCCTCCACTTT.